The TCR beta chain under discussion was sequenced for a study of shared clonotypes between healthy human individuals. Naive CD8 cells were CD45RO-negative, positively selected for CCR7, excluding terminally differentiated effector memory CD45RA+ cells. Genomic DNA belonging to each subset was distributed in equal measure over several immunoSEQ plates. Method: immunoSEQ multiplex PCR; TCRdb's copy keeps in-frame clones and lacks some. The repertoire consists of about 2,200,000 clones, with 85% to 95% occurring once and the leading ten covering 1.5% to 2%. The V end was cut by 3 bases, the J end by 0 bases, with 11 bases between. Germline V gene data show CDR1 as MGHRA and CDR2 as YSYEKL. This CDR3 region has 16 residues.

Sample: naive CD8+ T cells from PBMCs. The chain is built from TRBV4-1 and TRBJ1-4, with D uncertain. This sequence was found in a man aged 18 to 30 in good health. Some clones in this sample may be carry-over from other donors' samples. The DNA for the CDR3 is TGCGCCAGCAGCCAGGAGACTGCCACAACTAATGAAAAACTGTTTTTT. As protein: CASSQETATTNEKLFF.